This TCR beta chain derives from a study of early T cells in non-severe SARS-CoV-2 infection. On the study more broadly: Alpha and beta chains were unpaired, from unsorted whole-blood bulk RNA.

Whole-study results and caveats: Anti-spike CD8 responses were favored by VDJdb matching, which missed private and CD4 specificities.

Attachment of unique molecular identifiers was made to individual cDNA molecules. Each CDR3 protein gets one entry after TCRdb re-called the 5' RACE reads with MiXCR. The table records 90,000 to 120,000 distinct CDR3 sequences, approximately 10% of them present only once. Notes on this clonotype: Its antigen is unidentified.

Germline V gene data show CDR1 as DFQATT and CDR2 as SNEGSKA (reference sequence). The CDR3 covers 12 residues. The V end lost 3 bases, the J end lost 10 bases, and 10 bases lay between the germline ends. The V and J genes are TRBV20-1 and TRBJ1-6; D ambiguous. The sequence derives from an adult who was a healthcare worker with PCR-confirmed SARS-CoV-2 infection or an uninfected control (not recorded which). Source material: whole blood. The CDR3 bases are TGCAGTGCTAGTTTCTGGCGCTCACCCCTCCACTTT. Translating gives CSASFWRSPLHF.